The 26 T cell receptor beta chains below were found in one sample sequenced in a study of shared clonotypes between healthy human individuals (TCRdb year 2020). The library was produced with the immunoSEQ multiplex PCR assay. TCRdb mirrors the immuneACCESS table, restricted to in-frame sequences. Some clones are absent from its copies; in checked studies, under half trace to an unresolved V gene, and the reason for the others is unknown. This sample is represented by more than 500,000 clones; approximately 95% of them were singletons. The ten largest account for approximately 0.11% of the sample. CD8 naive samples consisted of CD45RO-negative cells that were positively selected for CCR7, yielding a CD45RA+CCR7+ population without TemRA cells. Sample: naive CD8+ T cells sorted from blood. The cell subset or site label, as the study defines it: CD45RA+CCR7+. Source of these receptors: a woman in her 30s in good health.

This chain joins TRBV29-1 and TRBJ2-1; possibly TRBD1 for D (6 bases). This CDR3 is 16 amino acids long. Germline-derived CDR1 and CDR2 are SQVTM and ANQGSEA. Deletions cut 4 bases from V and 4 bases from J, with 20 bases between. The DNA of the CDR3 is TGCAGCGTTGGAGGGGGTAGGGTTCTGGAATACAATGAGCAGTTCTTC. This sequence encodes CSVGGGRVLEYNEQFF.

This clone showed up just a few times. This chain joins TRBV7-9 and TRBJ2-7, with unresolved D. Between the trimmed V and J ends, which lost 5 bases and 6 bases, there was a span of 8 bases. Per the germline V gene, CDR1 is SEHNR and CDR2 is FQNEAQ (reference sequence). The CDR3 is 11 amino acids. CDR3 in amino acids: CASSTPSEQYF. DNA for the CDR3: TGTGCCAGCAGCACACCCTCCGAGCAGTACTTC.

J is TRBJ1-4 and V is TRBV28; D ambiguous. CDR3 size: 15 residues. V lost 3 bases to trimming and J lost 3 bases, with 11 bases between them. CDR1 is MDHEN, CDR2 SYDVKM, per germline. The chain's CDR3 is CASSFRRGSNEKLFF. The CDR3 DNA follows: TGTGCCAGCAGTTTTCGTCGCGGGTCTAATGAAAAACTGTTTTTT. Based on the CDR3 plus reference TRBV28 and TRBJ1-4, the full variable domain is DVKVTQSSRYLVKRTGEKVFLECVQDMDHENMFWYRQDPGLGLRLIYFSYDVKMKEKGDIPEGYSVSREKKERFSLILESASTNQTSMYLCASSFRRGSNEKLFFGSGTQLSVL.

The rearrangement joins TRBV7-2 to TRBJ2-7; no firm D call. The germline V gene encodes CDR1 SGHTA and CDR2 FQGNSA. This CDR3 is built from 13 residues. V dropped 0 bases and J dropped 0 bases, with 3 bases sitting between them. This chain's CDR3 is CASSLASSYEQYF. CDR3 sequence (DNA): TGTGCCAGCAGCTTAGCGAGCTCCTACGAGCAGTACTTC.

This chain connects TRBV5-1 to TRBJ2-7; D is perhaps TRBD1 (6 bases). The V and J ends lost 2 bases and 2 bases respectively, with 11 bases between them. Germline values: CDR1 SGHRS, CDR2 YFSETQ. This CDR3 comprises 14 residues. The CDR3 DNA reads TGCGCCAGCAGCTTAGACTCAGGGGCCTACGAGCAGTACTTC. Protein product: CASSLDSGAYEQYF. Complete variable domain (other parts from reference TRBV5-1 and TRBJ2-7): KAGVTQTPRYLIKTRGQQVTLSCSPISGHRSVSWYQQTPGQGLQFLFEYFSETQRNKGNFPGRFSGRQFSNSRSEMNVSTLELGDSALYLCASSLDSGAYEQYFGPGTRLTVT.

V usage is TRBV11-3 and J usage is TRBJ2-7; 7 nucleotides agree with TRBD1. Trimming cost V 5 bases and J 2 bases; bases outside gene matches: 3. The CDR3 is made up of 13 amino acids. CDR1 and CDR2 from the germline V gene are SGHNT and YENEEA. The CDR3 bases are TGTGCCAGCAGCCCCGGGACAGCCTACGAGCAGTACTTC. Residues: CASSPGTAYEQYF.

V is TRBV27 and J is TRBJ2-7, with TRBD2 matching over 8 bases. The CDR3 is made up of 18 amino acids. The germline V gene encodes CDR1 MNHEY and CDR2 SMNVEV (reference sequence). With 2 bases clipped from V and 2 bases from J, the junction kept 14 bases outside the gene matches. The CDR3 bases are TGTGCCAGCAGTTTACCCCAAAGGGGAGCGGGAGTGGCCTACGAGCAGTACTTC. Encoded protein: CASSLPQRGAGVAYEQYF.

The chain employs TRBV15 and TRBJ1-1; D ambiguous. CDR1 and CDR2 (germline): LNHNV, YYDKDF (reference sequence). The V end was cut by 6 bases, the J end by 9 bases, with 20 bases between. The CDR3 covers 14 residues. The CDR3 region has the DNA TGTGCCACCAGAACGCCTTCGGACTTACTACAAGCTTTCTTT. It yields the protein CATRTPSDLLQAFF.

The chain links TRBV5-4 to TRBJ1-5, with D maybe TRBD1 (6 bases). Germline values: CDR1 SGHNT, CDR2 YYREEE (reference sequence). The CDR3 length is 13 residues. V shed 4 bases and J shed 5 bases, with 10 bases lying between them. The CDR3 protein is CASSPGGHQPQHF. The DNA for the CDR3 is TGTGCCAGCAGCCCGGGGGGCCATCAGCCCCAGCATTTT. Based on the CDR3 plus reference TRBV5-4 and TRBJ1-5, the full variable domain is ETGVTQSPTHLIKTRGQQVTLRCSSQSGHNTVSWYQQALGQGPQFIFQYYREEENGRGNFPPRFSGLQFPNYSSELNVNALELDDSALYLCASSPGGHQPQHFGDGTRLSIL.

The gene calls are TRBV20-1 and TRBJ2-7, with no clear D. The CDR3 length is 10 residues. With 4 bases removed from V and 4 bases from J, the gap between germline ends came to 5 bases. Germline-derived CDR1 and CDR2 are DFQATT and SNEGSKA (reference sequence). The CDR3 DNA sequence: TGCAGTGCTATAGGTTACGAGCAGTACTTC. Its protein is CSAIGYEQYF.

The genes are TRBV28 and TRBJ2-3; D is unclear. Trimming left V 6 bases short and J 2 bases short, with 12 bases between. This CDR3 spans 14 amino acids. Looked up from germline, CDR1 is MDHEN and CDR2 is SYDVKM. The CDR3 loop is CASSRSLPTDTQYF. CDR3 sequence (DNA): TGTGCCAGCAGCCGCAGCCTCCCCACAGATACGCAGTATTTT.

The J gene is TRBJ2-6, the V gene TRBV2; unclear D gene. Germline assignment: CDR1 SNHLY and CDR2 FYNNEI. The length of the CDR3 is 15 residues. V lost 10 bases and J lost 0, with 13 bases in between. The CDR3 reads CATGSDLSGANVLTF. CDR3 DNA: TGTGCCACCGGATCGGATCTCTCTGGGGCCAACGTCCTGACTTTC.

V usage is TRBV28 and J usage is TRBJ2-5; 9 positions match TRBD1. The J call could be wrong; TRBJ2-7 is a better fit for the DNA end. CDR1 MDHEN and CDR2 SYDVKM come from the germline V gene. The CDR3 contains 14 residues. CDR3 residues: CASSTTGGLYEQYF. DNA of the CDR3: TGTGCCAGCAGCACAACAGGGGGCCTCTACGAGCAGTACTTC.

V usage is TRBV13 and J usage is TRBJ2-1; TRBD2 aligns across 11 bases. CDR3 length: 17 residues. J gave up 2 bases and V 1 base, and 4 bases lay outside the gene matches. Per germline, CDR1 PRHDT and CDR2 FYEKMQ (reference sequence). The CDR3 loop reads CASSLDIAGGAYNEQFF. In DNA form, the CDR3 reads TGTGCCAGCAGCTTAGATATAGCGGGAGGGGCCTACAATGAGCAGTTCTTC.

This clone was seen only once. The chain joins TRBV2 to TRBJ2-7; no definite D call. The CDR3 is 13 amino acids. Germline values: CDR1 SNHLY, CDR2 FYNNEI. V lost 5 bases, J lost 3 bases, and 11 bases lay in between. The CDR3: CASSKPTDYEQYF. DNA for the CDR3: TGTGCCAGCAGTAAGCCGACGGACTACGAGCAGTACTTC.

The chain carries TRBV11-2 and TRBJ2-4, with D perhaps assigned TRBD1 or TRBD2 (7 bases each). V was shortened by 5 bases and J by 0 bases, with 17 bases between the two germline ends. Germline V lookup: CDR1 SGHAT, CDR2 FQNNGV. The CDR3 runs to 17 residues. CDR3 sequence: CASSQYRGGLAKNIQYF. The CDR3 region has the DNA TGTGCCAGCAGCCAATACAGGGGAGGGTTAGCCAAAAACATTCAGTACTTC.

Here the CDR3 DNA reads TGTGCCAGCAGCTTAGCTGCGGGAGGGCCCCGAGGGGCCGGGGAGCTGTTTTTT. This codes for CASSLAAGGPRGAGELFF. The rearrangement uses TRBV7-8 and TRBJ2-2; 9 bases are shared with TRBD2. The germline CDR1 and CDR2 sequences are SGHVS and FQNEAQ. V lost 0 bases and J lost 6; bases outside the gene matches: 11. This CDR3 is 18 amino acids long.

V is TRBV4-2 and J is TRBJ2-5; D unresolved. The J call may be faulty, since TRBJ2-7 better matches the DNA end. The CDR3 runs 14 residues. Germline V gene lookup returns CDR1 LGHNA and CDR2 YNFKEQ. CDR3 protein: CASSPAHHNIEQYF. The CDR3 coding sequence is TGTGCCAGCAGCCCCGCCCACCACAACATCGAGCAGTACTTC.

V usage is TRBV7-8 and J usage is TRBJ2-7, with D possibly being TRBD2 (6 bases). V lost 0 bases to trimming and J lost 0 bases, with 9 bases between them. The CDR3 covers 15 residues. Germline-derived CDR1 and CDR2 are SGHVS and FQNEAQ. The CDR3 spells CASSLAGGISYEQYF. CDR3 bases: TGTGCCAGCAGCTTAGCGGGGGGTATCTCCTACGAGCAGTACTTC.

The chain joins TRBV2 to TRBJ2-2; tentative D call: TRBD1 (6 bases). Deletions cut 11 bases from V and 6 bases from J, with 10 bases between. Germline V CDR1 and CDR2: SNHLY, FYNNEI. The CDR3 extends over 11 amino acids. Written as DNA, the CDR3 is TGTGCCGCACAGGGAGCCGGGGAGCTGTTTTTT. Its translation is CAAQGAGELFF. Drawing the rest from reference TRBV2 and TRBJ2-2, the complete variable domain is EPEVTQTPSHQVTQMGQEVILRCVPISNHLYFYWYRQILGQKVEFLVSFYNNEISEKSEIFDDQFSVERPDGSNFTLKIRSTKLEDSAMYFCAAQGAGELFFGEGSRLTVL.

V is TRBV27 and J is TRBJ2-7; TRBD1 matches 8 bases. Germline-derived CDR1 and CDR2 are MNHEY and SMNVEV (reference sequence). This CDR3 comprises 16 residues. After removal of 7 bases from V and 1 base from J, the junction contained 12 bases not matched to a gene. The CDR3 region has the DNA TGTGCCAGCACCCCCTCAGGGGGCCAAAAATCCTACGAGCAGTACTTC. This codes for CASTPSGGQKSYEQYF.

The CDR3 protein is CASSLGAGWGYQETQYF. The DNA of the CDR3 is TGTGCCAGCAGCTTAGGCGCAGGGTGGGGGTACCAAGAGACCCAGTACTTC. The V gene is TRBV13, the J gene TRBJ2-5; perhaps D is TRBD1 or TRBD2 (5 bases each). CDR3 length equals 17 residues. Germline CDR1 PRHDT, CDR2 FYEKMQ (reference sequence). The V gene lost 0 bases and the J gene lost 0 bases, with 14 bases spanning the gap.

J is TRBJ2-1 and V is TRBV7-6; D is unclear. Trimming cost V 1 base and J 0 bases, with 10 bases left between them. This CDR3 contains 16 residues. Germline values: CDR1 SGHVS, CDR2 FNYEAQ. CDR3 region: CASSLEGMTSYNEQFF. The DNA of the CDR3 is TGTGCCAGCAGCTTAGAAGGAATGACCTCCTACAATGAGCAGTTCTTC.

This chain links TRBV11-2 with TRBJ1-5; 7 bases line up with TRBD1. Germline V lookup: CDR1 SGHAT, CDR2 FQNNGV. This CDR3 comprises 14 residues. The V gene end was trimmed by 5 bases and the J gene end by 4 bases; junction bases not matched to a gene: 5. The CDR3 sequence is CASSIGTANQPQHF. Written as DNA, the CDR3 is TGTGCCAGCAGCATTGGGACAGCAAATCAGCCCCAGCATTTT.

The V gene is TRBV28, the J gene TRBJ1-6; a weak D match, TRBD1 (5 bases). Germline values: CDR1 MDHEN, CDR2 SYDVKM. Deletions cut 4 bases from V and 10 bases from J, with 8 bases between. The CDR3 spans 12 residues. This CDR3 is CASSSGGSPLHF. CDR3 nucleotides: TGTGCCAGCAGTTCCGGGGGGTCACCCCTCCACTTT.

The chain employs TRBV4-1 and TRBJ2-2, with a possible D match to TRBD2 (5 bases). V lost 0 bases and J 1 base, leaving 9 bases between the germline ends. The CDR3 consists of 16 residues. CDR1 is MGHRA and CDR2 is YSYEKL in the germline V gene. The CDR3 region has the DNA TGCGCCAGCAGCCAAGATGGGAGCGAGAACACCGGGGAGCTGTTTTTT. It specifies CASSQDGSENTGELFF.